What follows are 2 T cell receptor beta chains derived from one specimen sequenced in a study of blood T cell repertoires in COVID-19. Assay: immunoSEQ multiplex PCR; the TCRdb copy retains only in-frame clones and omits some. The sample has 140,000 or so clones, roughly 79% seen once. Sequenced material: peripheral blood. The source of these receptors is a human donor in a cohort sampled during active COVID-19.

This chain joins TRBV18 and TRBJ1-2, with 8 positions matching TRBD1. Germline values: CDR1 KGHSH, CDR2 LQKENI. The CDR3 totals 13 residues. V lost 3 bases, J lost 9 bases, and 6 bases stayed unmatched. The CDR3 DNA follows: TGTGCCAGCTCACCGCAGGGGGCAGGCAGCTACACCTTC. Its translation is CASSPQGAGSYTF. Looking up the rest from reference TRBV18 and TRBJ1-2 gives the full variable domain: NAGVMQNPRHLVRRRGQEARLRCSPMKGHSHVYWYRQLPEEGLKFMVYLQKENIIDESGMPKERFSAEFPKEGPSILRIQQVVRGDSAAYFCASSPQGAGSYTFGSGTRLTVV.

The chain combines TRBV11-2 with TRBJ1-1; D unresolved. This CDR3 region has 13 residues. V lost 6 bases and J lost 2, with 10 bases in between. Germline values: CDR1 SGHAT, CDR2 FQNNGV. The CDR3 DNA is TGTGCCAGCAGGCGACAACCAAACACTGAAGCTTTCTTT. Encoded protein: CASRRQPNTEAFF.